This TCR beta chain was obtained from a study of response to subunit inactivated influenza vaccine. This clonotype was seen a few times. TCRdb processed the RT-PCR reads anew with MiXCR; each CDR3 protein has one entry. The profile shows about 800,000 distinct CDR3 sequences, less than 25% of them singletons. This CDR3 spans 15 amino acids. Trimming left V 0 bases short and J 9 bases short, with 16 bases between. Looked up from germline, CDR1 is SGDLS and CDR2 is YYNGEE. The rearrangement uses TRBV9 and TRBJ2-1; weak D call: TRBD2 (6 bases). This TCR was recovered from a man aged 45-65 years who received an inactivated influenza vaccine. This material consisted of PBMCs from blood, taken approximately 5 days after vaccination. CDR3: CASSVGIGSLTEQFF. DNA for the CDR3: TGTGCCAGCAGCGTAGGAATCGGGAGTCTTACTGAGCAGTTCTTC.